This T cell receptor beta chain was recovered during a study of OX40 agonist ivuxolimab in advanced cancers. Looking at the study overall: Ivuxolimab, an agonistic anti-OX40 (CD134) antibody, was given to patients. Every 2 weeks, patients got intravenous ivuxolimab at one of six dose levels (0.01-10 mg/kg).

Study conclusions and caveats: Within 6 weeks, CD4+ and CD8+ blood T cells expanded clonally at 0.1 to 3.0 mg/kg.

This clone came up once. As yet, its antigen is unknown. Assay: immunoSEQ multiplex PCR; the TCRdb copy retains only in-frame clones and omits some. The sample comprises some 68,000 clones, 88% of which are singletons, and approximately 0.98% rests with the top ten. CDR1 PRHDT and CDR2 FYEKMQ come from the germline V gene (reference sequence). V was trimmed by 5 bases and J by 1 base, leaving 11 bases between them. This CDR3 has 14 amino acids. The origin of this receptor is an adult with an advanced solid tumor such as melanoma, head and neck, liver or kidney cancer. The rearrangement links TRBV13 to TRBJ2-5, with D possibly matching TRBD2 (6 bases). The sample was CD4+ or CD8+ T cells sorted from blood, taken in a trial of the OX40 agonist ivuxolimab. CDR3 sequence (DNA): TGTGCCAGCAGCCAACGGGACTTCCAAGAGACCCAGTACTTC. This encodes CASSQRDFQETQYF.